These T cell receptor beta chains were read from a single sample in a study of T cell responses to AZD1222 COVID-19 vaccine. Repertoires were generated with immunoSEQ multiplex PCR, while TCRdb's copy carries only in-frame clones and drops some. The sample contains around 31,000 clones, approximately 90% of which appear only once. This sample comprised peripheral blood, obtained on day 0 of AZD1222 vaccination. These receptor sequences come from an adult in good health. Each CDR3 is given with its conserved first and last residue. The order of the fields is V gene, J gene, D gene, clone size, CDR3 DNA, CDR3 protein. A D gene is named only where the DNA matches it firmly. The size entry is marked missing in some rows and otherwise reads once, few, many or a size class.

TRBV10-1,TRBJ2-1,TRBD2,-,TGCGCCAGCAGTGAGCTTAGCGGGGGGGCCAATGAGCAGTTCTTC,CASSELSGGANEQFF
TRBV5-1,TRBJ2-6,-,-,TGCGCCAGCAGCTTGGATCCTGGTGGAGGGGCCAACGTCCTGACTTTC,CASSLDPGGGANVLTF
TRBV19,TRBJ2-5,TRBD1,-,TGTGCCAGTAGTATAGGGACAGGGCAAGAGACCCAGTACTTC,CASSIGTGQETQYF
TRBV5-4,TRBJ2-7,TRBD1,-,TGTGCCAGCAGCTCGATTCGGGACAGCTTATACGAGCAGTACTTC,CASSSIRDSLYEQYF
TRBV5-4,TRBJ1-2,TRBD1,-,TGTGCCAGCAGCTTGGCCGGTAGGACAGGGAATGGCTACACCTTC,CASSLAGRTGNGYTF
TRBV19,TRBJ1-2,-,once,TGTGCCAGTAGCCCCAAAGGGGGTATTGGCTACACCTTC,CASSPKGGIGYTF
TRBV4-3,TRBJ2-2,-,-,TGCGCCAGCAGCCGAAATCTAGGGATGGAGGGCACCGGGGAGCTGTTTTTT,CASSRNLGMEGTGELFF
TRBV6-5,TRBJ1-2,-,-,TGTGCCACCAAACAGGCGAGCTATGGCTACACCTTC,CATKQASYGYTF
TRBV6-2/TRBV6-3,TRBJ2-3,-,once,TGTGCCAGCAGCTTCGCCAGGGGGGCGAGCACAGATACGCAGTATTTT,CASSFARGASTDTQYF
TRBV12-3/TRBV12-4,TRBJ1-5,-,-,TGTGCCAGCAGTTTAGACGGCAATCAGCCCCAGCATTTT,CASSLDGNQPQHF
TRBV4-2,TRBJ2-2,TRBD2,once,TGTGCCAGCAGCCTCGAGGATAGCGGGGGCCGGACCGGGGAGCTGTTTTTT,CASSLEDSGGRTGELFF
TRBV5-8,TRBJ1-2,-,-,TGTGCCAGCAGTCGGGAAGGGATTTCTAACTATGGCTACACCTTC,CASSREGISNYGYTF
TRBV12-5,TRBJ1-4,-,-,TGTGCTAGTGCCTGGGGAGGAACCCAGCCAAAACTGTTTTTT,CASAWGGTQPKLFF
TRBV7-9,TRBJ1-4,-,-,TGTGCCAGCAGCTTAGGACGGACAGCCGAGGAAAAACTGTTTTTT,CASSLGRTAEEKLFF
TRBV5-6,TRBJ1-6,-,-,TGTGCCAGCAGCTTCCTTGGGACACAGAATTCACCCCTCCACTTT,CASSFLGTQNSPLHF
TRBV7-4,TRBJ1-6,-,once,TGTGCCAGCAGCTTGGGGGTGGGCTCCTATAATTCACCCCTCCACTTT,CASSLGVGSYNSPLHF
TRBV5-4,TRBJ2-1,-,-,TGTGCCAGCAGCCCGCCCTTAGGGGGGAGTTCGAATGAGCAGTTCTTC,CASSPPLGGSSNEQFF
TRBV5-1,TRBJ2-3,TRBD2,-,TGCGCCAGCAGCTATGCGGGGGGGCCAACAGATACGCAGTATTTT,CASSYAGGPTDTQYF
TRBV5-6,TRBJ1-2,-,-,TGTGCCAGCAGCTTCCCAGGTTGGAGCTATGGCTACACCTTC,CASSFPGWSYGYTF
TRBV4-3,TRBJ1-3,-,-,TGCGCCAGCAGCCAAGAGGTCGGGGGAAGAGGAAACACCATATATTTT,CASSQEVGGRGNTIYF
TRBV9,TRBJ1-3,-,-,TGTGCCAGCAGCCGGCCCCCAGGAGGGCAAGGAAACACCATATATTTT,CASSRPPGGQGNTIYF
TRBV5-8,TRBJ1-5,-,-,TGTGCCAGCAGCTTGGAGAAAGGGAGGATCAGCAATCAGCCCCAGCATTTT,CASSLEKGRISNQPQHF
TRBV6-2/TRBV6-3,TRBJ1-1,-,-,TGTGCCAGCAGTTACCTGAACACTGAAGCTTTCTTT,CASSYLNTEAFF
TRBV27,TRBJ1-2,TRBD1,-,TGTGCCAGCAGGAGCGGGACAGGGATGATTAGCTACACCTTC,CASRSGTGMISYTF
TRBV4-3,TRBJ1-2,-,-,TGCGCCAGCAGCCAAGATCAAAATGTTTGGAGGGGCTACACCTTC,CASSQDQNVWRGYTF
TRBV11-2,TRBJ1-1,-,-,TGTGCCAGCAGCTTAGAATTAGAGGACACTGAAGCTTTCTTT,CASSLELEDTEAFF
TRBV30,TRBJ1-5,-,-,TGTGCCTGGAGTGTTGGGGGCGGTCAGCCCCAGCATTTT,CAWSVGGGQPQHF
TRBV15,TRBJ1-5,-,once,TGTGCCACCAGCAGGGCAGACACCTATAGCAATCAGCCCCAGCATTTT,CATSRADTYSNQPQHF